Each of the 31 T cell receptor beta chains below was sequenced from the same sample in a study of blood T cell repertoires in COVID-19. Libraries were prepared by immunoSEQ multiplex PCR; TCRdb keeps only in-frame clonotypes and omits some of them. The sample has 85,000 to 110,000 clones, approximately 84% seen once; the top ten hold more than 10%. The sample was peripheral blood. These receptors were obtained from a human donor in a cohort sampled during active COVID-19.

The chain links TRBV5-1 to TRBJ2-2, with D possibly matching TRBD2 (6 bases). The CDR3 has 16 residues. Germline lookup yields CDR1 SGHRS and CDR2 YFSETQ. With 0 bases removed from V and 4 bases from J, the gap between germline ends came to 13 bases. The CDR3 region has the DNA TGCGCCAGCAGCTTGGGCGGAGGGAGAAGCACCGGGGAGCTGTTTTTT. Amino acid sequence: CASSLGGGRSTGELFF.

The V call is TRBV5-1, the J call TRBJ1-3; weak D call: TRBD1 (6 bases). This CDR3 has 16 amino acids. The V gene lost 4 bases and the J gene lost 0 bases, with 14 bases spanning the gap. CDR1 is SGHRS, CDR2 YFSETQ, per germline. The CDR3 reads CASSPLAGDSGNTIYF. In DNA form, the CDR3 reads TGCGCCAGCAGCCCTTTGGCAGGGGACTCTGGAAACACCATATATTTT.

The gene calls are TRBV29-1 and TRBJ1-1; TRBD1 is a possible D gene (6 bases). From germline, CDR1 is SQVTM and CDR2 ANQGSEA. The germline V and J ends were trimmed by 7 bases and 5 bases, with 14 bases remaining between them. The length of the CDR3 is 12 residues. The CDR3 reads CSADGQGTEAFF. As DNA, the CDR3 is TGCAGCGCCGACGGGCAGGGGACTGAAGCTTTCTTT. Full variable domain (rest looked up from reference TRBV29-1 and TRBJ1-1): SAVISQKPSRDICQRGTSLTIQCQVDSQVTMMFWYRQQPGQSLTLIATANQGSEATYESGFVIDKFPISRPNLTFSTLTVSNMSPEDSSIYLCSADGQGTEAFFGQGTRLTVV.

This clone was seen just once. This chain joins TRBV5-1 and TRBJ1-6, with 11 bases matching TRBD1. Germline lookup yields CDR1 SGHRS and CDR2 YFSETQ. With 0 bases clipped from V and 9 bases from J, the junction kept 5 bases outside the gene matches. The CDR3 runs to 16 residues. CDR3 in amino acids: CASSLGTGGASSPLHF. DNA for the CDR3: TGCGCCAGCAGCTTGGGGACAGGGGGCGCGAGTTCACCCCTCCACTTT.

This chain links TRBV7-8 with TRBJ2-2; the match to TRBD2 covers 10 bases. After removal of 5 bases from V and 4 bases from J, the junction contained 10 bases not matched to a gene. The CDR3 is made up of 17 amino acids. Looked up from germline, CDR1 is SGHVS and CDR2 is FQNEAQ. The DNA of the CDR3 is TGTGCCAGCAGCCCAGCAAGCGGGGGGGCTGGCACCGGGGAGCTGTTTTTT. Translated, it gives CASSPASGGAGTGELFF.

This clone was counted only a few times. This chain links TRBV7-3 with TRBJ2-2, with D maybe TRBD2 (6 bases). Germline V CDR1 and CDR2: SGHTA, FQGTGA. The CDR3 covers 17 residues. V was shortened by 1 base and J by 3 bases, with 15 bases between the two germline ends. CDR3 sequence: CASSLMGLRPHTGELFF. DNA for the CDR3: TGTGCCAGCAGCTTAATGGGACTCCGACCTCACACCGGGGAGCTGTTTTTT.

The sample holds one count of this clone. V and J are TRBV15 and TRBJ1-1; no firm D call. CDR3 length: 14 amino acids. Germline V gene sequence: CDR1 LNHNV, CDR2 YYDKDF (reference sequence). Trimming pared 0 bases from V and 1 base from J, leaving 6 bases between. The DNA of the CDR3 is TGTGCCACCAGCAGAGATGGCAGGAACACTGAAGCTTTCTTT. Translation gives CATSRDGRNTEAFF.

This rearrangement joins TRBV25-1 to TRBJ1-2, with no clear D. The germline V and J ends were trimmed by 5 bases and 3 bases, with 7 bases remaining between them. In germline, CDR1 is MGHDK, CDR2 SYGVNS. The CDR3 has 12 residues. Written as DNA, the CDR3 is TGTGCCAGCAGTTACAGCTACTATGGCTACACCTTC. Amino acid sequence: CASSYSYYGYTF.

The chain links TRBV19 to TRBJ2-5; 7 positions agree with TRBD1. CDR3 length: 15 amino acids. The trim removed 4 bases at V and 5 bases at J, leaving 10 bases unmatched. Germline CDR1 reads LNHDA; CDR2 reads SQIVND (reference sequence). As DNA, the CDR3 is TGTGCCAGTAGTAGGGGACAGTGGGTTATTGAGACCCAGTACTTC. The encoded protein is CASSRGQWVIETQYF.

CDR3 region: CASSLRENTEAFF. The CDR3 region has the DNA TGTGCCAGCAGTTTACGGGAGAACACTGAAGCTTTCTTT. This sequence joins TRBV12-3 or TRBV12-4 and TRBJ1-1; D is undetermined. CDR3 size: 13 residues. Trimming took 2 bases from V and 1 from J, leaving 5 bases between them.

The chain carries TRBV7-3 and TRBJ2-3; a possible D gene is TRBD2 (5 bases). Germline-derived CDR1 and CDR2 are SGHTA and FQGTGA. V was shortened by 6 bases and J by 3 bases, with 13 bases between the two germline ends. The CDR3 runs to 14 residues. The CDR3 DNA reads as TGTGCCAGCAGGAGGGAAGGGAAAACAGATACGCAGTATTTT. This sequence encodes CASRREGKTDTQYF.

This sequence joins TRBV30 and TRBJ1-1; 10 positions agree with TRBD1. V trimming: 2 bases; J trimming: 7 bases; junction bases outside the gene matches: 10. The CDR3 has 15 residues. Germline loops: CDR1 GTSNPN, CDR2 SVGIG (reference sequence). The CDR3 DNA reads TGTGCCTGGAGTACCGGGACAGGGGCAACCCATGAAGCTTTCTTT. This codes for CAWSTGTGATHEAFF.

The chain carries TRBV9 and TRBJ2-2; D call uncertain. Germline CDR1 reads SGDLS; CDR2 reads YYNGEE. The CDR3 has 16 residues. Trimming left V 4 bases short and J 0 bases short, with 13 bases between. CDR3 coding DNA: TGTGCCAGCAGCCCGGCGCAACAGTCGAACACCGGGGAGCTGTTTTTT. Translated: CASSPAQQSNTGELFF.

V and J are TRBV2 and TRBJ2-3, with D tentatively TRBD2 (6 bases). The germline V gene has CDR1 SNHLY and CDR2 FYNNEI. V was pared by 7 bases and J by 2 bases, with 13 bases between. The CDR3 sequence is 14 residues long. Here the CDR3 reads CASTPGDFTDTQYF. For the CDR3, the DNA is TGTGCCAGCACTCCCGGGGACTTCACAGATACGCAGTATTTT.

This clone appeared once. The rearrangement links TRBV9 to TRBJ1-1, with 12 nucleotides matching TRBD1. Trimming removed 0 bases from V and 0 bases from J; junction bases left unmatched: 21. Germline V gene sequence: CDR1 SGDLS, CDR2 YYNGEE. The CDR3 runs 23 residues. The CDR3 protein is CASSVDVVPPGQGAGEMNTEAFF. In DNA, the CDR3 is TGTGCCAGCAGCGTAGATGTGGTTCCTCCGGGACAGGGGGCGGGGGAGATGAACACTGAAGCTTTCTTT.

The gene calls are TRBV7-8 and TRBJ1-3; 8 bases map to TRBD1. The CDR3 length is 16 residues. The V and J ends lost 3 bases and 0 bases, in that order; junction bases with no gene match: 4. CDR1 SGHVS and CDR2 FQNEAQ come from the germline V gene. CDR3 amino acids: CASSFHQGASGNTIYF. Here the CDR3 DNA reads TGTGCCAGCAGCTTCCACCAGGGGGCCTCTGGAAACACCATATATTTT.

The rearrangement joins TRBV6-5 to TRBJ2-3, with 9 bases matching TRBD1. J was trimmed by 4 bases and V by 10 bases; bases with no gene match: 12. Germline CDR1 is MNHEY and CDR2 is SVGAGI. CDR3 length: 15 residues. Here the CDR3 reads CATSQQGARPDTQYF. CDR3 bases: TGTGCCACCTCCCAACAGGGGGCGCGCCCAGATACGCAGTATTTT.

This CDR3 reads CASSPPQGYGYTF. The CDR3 DNA reads TGCGCCAGCAGCCCCCCCCAGGGCTATGGCTACACCTTC. The chain carries TRBV4-1 and TRBJ1-2; the D gene is possibly TRBD1 (5 bases). The CDR3 is made up of 13 amino acids. Deletions cut 4 bases from V and 4 bases from J, with 10 bases between. Germline CDR1 reads MGHRA; CDR2 reads YSYEKL.

The V call is TRBV7-9, the J call TRBJ1-3; D is possibly TRBD1 (5 bases). The CDR3 sequence is 13 residues long. The germline V gene encodes CDR1 SEHNR and CDR2 FQNEAQ (reference sequence). The CDR3, as DNA: TGTGGCCATACGGGGGGTACTGGAAACACCATATATTTT. Translating it yields CGHTGGTGNTIYF.

This chain uses TRBV9 with TRBJ2-5, with D perhaps TRBD2 (5 bases). The CDR3 covers 16 residues. CDR1 SGDLS and CDR2 YYNGEE come from the germline V gene. Trimming took off 5 bases at V and 2 bases at J, with 19 bases between the two ends. The CDR3, as DNA: TGTGCCAGCAGTCCCGGGGTTTCGGGGATACAAGAGACCCAGTACTTC. Translating it yields CASSPGVSGIQETQYF.

This clone was detected a few times. The chain recombines TRBV5-5 with TRBJ2-1, with D unclear. V lost 2 bases and J lost 0, with 12 bases in between. In germline, CDR1 is SGHKS, CDR2 YYEKEE (reference sequence). This CDR3 spans 16 amino acids. The CDR3 is CASSFQVVGSYNEQFF. The CDR3 DNA follows: TGTGCCAGCAGCTTCCAGGTGGTCGGCTCCTACAATGAGCAGTTCTTC.

The gene calls are TRBV5-6 and TRBJ1-5; D is unresolved. CDR3 length equals 16 residues. The V gene lost 2 bases and the J gene lost 6 bases, with 18 bases spanning the gap. The V gene's germline CDR1 is SGHDT and CDR2 YYEEEE. The CDR3: CASSFRVAGFLQPQHF. DNA for the CDR3: TGTGCCAGCAGCTTTCGAGTTGCGGGGTTTCTTCAGCCCCAGCATTTT.

This rearrangement joins TRBV19 to TRBJ1-5; D is uncertain. The length of the CDR3 is 14 residues. The V end was cut by 1 base, the J end by 3 bases, with 7 bases between. Germline lookup yields CDR1 LNHDA and CDR2 SQIVND (reference sequence). This chain's CDR3 is CASSIVGDNQPQHF. CDR3 in DNA: TGTGCCAGTAGTATAGTTGGAGACAATCAGCCCCAGCATTTT.

This clone was counted a single time. The chain recombines TRBV5-8 with TRBJ2-3; 7 nucleotides agree with TRBD2. Germline-derived CDR1 and CDR2 are SGHTS and YDEGEE. J was trimmed by 3 bases and V by 5 bases; bases with no gene match: 3. The CDR3 loop spans 13 amino acids. The CDR3 bases are TGTGCCAGCAGGCCAGCGGGGACAGATACGCAGTATTTT. Translating gives CASRPAGTDTQYF.

The gene calls are TRBV28 and TRBJ1-5; D is perhaps TRBD1 (6 bases). CDR3 length: 14 amino acids. Per the germline V gene, CDR1 is MDHEN and CDR2 is SYDVKM. The germline V and J ends were trimmed by 6 bases and 7 bases, with 16 bases remaining between them. Here the CDR3 DNA reads TGTGCCAGCAGCCCCCCGGGGGGCGGACAGCCCCAGCATTTT. Its translation: CASSPPGGGQPQHF.

This chain links TRBV15 with TRBJ2-2; 11 nucleotides line up with TRBD2. Germline V gives CDR1 LNHNV, CDR2 YYDKDF (reference sequence). Trimming removed 5 bases from V and 1 base from J; junction bases left unmatched: 3. The CDR3 totals 16 residues. This chain's CDR3 is CATSLGLAGNTGELFF. The CDR3 DNA sequence: TGTGCCACCAGCCTTGGACTAGCGGGGAACACCGGGGAGCTGTTTTTT.

The genes are TRBV18 and TRBJ2-7; D might be TRBD1 (6 bases). Trimming cost V 2 bases and J 2 bases, with 10 bases left between them. CDR1 KGHSH and CDR2 LQKENI come from the germline V gene. This CDR3 is built from 14 residues. The CDR3 protein is CASSPGGSTYEQYF. The CDR3 coding sequence is TGTGCCAGCTCACCAGGGGGCAGCACCTACGAGCAGTACTTC. Filled out from reference TRBV18 and TRBJ2-7, the complete variable domain reads NAGVMQNPRHLVRRRGQEARLRCSPMKGHSHVYWYRQLPEEGLKFMVYLQKENIIDESGMPKERFSAEFPKEGPSILRIQQVVRGDSAAYFCASSPGGSTYEQYFGPGTRLTVT.

This rearrangement joins TRBV7-6 to TRBJ2-1; a possible D gene is TRBD2 (7 bases). This CDR3 contains 16 residues. V was cut by 1 base and J by 9 bases, with 19 bases left in between. CDR1 SGHVS and CDR2 FNYEAQ come from the germline V gene. The CDR3 protein is CASSLGWGGQTLEQFF. CDR3 coding DNA: TGTGCCAGCAGCTTAGGATGGGGGGGCCAGACTCTTGAGCAGTTCTTC. The full variable domain, with the rest looked up from reference TRBV7-6 and TRBJ2-1, is GAGVSQSPRYKVTKRGQDVALRCDPISGHVSLYWYRQALGQGPEFLTYFNYEAQQDKSGLPNDRFSAERPEGSISTLTIQRTEQRDSAMYRCASSLGWGGQTLEQFFGPGTRLTVL.

The J gene is TRBJ1-4, the V gene TRBV4-1, with 8 bases identical to TRBD1. The CDR3 has 15 amino acids. CDR1 is MGHRA, CDR2 YSYEKL, per germline. V lost 2 bases to trimming and J lost 8 bases; unmatched junction nucleotides: 7. The CDR3 region has the DNA TGCGCCAGCAGCCAACCGGACAGGGTGGGAGAAAAACTGTTTTTT. The encoded protein is CASSQPDRVGEKLFF.

The V and J genes are TRBV24-1 and TRBJ2-1; D uncertain. The CDR3 length is 12 residues. Between the trimmed V and J ends, which lost 0 bases and 9 bases, there was a span of 5 bases. Germline V gene lookup returns CDR1 KGHDR and CDR2 SFDVKD. The CDR3 spells CATSDLSGEQFF. CDR3 DNA sequence: TGTGCCACCAGTGATTTGTCCGGTGAGCAGTTCTTC.

A few counts support this clone. The rearrangement joins TRBV11-1 to TRBJ2-5; 7 bases match TRBD2. The CDR3 consists of 13 residues. V lost 4 bases, J lost 3 bases, and 2 bases stayed unmatched. Germline V gene data show CDR1 as SGHAT and CDR2 as FQDESV (reference sequence). CDR3: CASSYAGEETQYF. The CDR3 DNA sequence: TGTGCCAGCAGCTATGCGGGGGAAGAGACCCAGTACTTC.